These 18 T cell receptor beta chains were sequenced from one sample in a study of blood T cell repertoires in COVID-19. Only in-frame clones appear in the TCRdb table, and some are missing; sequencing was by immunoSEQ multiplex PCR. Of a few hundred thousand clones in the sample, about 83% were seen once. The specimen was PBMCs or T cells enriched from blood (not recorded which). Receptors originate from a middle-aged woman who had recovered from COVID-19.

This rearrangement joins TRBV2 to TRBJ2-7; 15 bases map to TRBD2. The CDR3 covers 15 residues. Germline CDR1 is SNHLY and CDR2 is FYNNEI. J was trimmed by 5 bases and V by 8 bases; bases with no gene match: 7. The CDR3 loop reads CASWTSGRAGHEQYF. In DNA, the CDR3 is TGTGCCAGCTGGACTAGCGGGAGGGCAGGACACGAGCAGTACTTC.

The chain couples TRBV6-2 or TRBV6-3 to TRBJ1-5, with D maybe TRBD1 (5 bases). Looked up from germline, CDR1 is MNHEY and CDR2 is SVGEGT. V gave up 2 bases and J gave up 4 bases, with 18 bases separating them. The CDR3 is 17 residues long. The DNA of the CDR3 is TGTGCCAGCAGTTACGGCTTTCGACGGGGGAATAATCAGCCCCAGCATTTT. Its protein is CASSYGFRRGNNQPQHF.

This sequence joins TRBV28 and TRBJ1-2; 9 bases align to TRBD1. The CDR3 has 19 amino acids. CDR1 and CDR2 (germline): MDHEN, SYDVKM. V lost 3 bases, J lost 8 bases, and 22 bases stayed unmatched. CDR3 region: CASSLMTGGGIFGDRGYTF. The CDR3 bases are TGTGCCAGCAGTTTGATGACAGGGGGAGGAATTTTCGGAGACAGGGGCTACACCTTC.

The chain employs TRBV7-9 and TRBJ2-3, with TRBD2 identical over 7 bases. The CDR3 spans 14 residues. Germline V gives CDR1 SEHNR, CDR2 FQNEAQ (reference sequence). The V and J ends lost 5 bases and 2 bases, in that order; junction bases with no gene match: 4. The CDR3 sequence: CASSESGATDTQYF. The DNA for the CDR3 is TGTGCCAGCAGCGAGAGCGGGGCCACAGATACGCAGTATTTT.

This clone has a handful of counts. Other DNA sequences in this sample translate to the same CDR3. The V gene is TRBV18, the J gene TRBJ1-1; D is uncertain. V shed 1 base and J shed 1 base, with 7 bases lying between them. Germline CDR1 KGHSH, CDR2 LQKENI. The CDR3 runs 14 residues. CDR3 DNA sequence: TGTGCCAGCTCACCACTTAGAGAGAACACTGAAGCTTTCTTT. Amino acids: CASSPLRENTEAFF.

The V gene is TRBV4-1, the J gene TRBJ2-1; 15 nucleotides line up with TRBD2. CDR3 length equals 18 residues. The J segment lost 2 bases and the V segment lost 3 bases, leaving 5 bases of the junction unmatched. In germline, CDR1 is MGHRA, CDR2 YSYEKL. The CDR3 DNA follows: TGCGCCAGCAGCCAGGCCGGGACTAGCGGGAGGACCTACAATGAGCAGTTCTTC. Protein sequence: CASSQAGTSGRTYNEQFF.

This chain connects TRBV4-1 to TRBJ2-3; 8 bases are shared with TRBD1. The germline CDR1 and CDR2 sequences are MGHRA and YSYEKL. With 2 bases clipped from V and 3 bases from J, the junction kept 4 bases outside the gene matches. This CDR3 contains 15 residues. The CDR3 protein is CASSQQGARTDTQYF. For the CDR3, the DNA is TGCGCCAGCAGCCAACAGGGGGCGAGGACAGATACGCAGTATTTT.

CDR3 sequence: CASSPQGGVEKLFF. CDR3 in DNA: TGTGCCAGCAGCCCGCAGGGTGGTGTTGAAAAACTGTTTTTT. The rearrangement joins TRBV7-9 to TRBJ1-4, with D maybe TRBD1 (5 bases). This CDR3 contains 14 residues. Trimming took off 5 bases at V and 7 bases at J, with 14 bases between the two ends. Germline loops: CDR1 SEHNR, CDR2 FQNEAQ (reference sequence).

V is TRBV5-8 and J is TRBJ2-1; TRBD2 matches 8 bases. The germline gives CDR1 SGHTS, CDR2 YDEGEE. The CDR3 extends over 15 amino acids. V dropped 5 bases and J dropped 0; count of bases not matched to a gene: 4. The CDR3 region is CASSPGTSSYNEQFF. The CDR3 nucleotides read TGTGCCAGCAGTCCCGGGACTAGCTCCTACAATGAGCAGTTCTTC.

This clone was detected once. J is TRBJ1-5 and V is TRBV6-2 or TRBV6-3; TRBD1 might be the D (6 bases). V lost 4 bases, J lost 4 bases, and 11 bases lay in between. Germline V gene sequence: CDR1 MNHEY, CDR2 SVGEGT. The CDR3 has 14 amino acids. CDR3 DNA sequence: TGTGCCAGCAGTTTGGCTCAGGGGAATCAGCCCCAGCATTTT. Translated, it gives CASSLAQGNQPQHF.

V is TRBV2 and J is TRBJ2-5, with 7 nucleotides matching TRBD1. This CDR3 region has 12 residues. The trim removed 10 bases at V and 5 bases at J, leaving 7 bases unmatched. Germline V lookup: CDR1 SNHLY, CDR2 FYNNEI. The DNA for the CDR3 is TGTGCCACCACAGGGGCGAGGGAGACCCAGTACTTC. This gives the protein CATTGARETQYF.

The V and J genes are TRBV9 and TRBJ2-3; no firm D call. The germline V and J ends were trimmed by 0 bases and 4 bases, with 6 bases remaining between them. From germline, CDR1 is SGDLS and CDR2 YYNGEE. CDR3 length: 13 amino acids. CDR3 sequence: CASSVAGPDTQYF. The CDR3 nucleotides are TGTGCCAGCAGCGTAGCTGGGCCAGATACGCAGTATTTT. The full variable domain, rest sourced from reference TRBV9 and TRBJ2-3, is DSGVTQTPKHLITATGQRVTLRCSPRSGDLSVYWYQQSLDQGLQFLIQYYNGEERAKGNILERFSAQQFPDLHSELNLSSLELGDSALYFCASSVAGPDTQYFGPGTRLTVL.

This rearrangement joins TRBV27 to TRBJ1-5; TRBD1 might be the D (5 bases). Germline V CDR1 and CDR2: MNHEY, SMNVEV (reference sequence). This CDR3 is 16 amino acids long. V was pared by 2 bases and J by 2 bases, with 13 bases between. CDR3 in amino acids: CASSLTDGRGNQPQHF. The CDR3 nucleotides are TGTGCCAGCAGTTTAACAGATGGCAGGGGCAATCAGCCCCAGCATTTT.

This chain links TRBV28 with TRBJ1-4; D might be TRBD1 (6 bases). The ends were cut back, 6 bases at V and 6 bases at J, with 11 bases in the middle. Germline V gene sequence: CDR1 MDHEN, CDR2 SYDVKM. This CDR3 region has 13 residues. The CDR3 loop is CASRQGRDEKLFF. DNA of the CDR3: TGTGCCAGCAGACAGGGTCGGGATGAAAAACTGTTTTTT. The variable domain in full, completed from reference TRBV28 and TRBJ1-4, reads DVKVTQSSRYLVKRTGEKVFLECVQDMDHENMFWYRQDPGLGLRLIYFSYDVKMKEKGDIPEGYSVSREKKERFSLILESASTNQTSMYLCASRQGRDEKLFFGSGTQLSVL.

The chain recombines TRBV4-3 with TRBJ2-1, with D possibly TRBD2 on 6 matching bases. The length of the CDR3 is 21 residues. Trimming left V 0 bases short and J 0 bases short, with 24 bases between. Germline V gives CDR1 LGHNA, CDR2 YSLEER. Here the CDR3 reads CASSQDIRRGPRISSYNEQFF. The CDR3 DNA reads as TGCGCCAGCAGCCAAGATATCCGGAGGGGCCCTCGGATTTCCTCCTACAATGAGCAGTTCTTC.

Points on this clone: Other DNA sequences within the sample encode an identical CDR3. CDR3 region: CASSLLQGSYNEQFF. The CDR3 DNA reads TGCGCCAGCAGCTTGTTACAGGGCTCCTACAATGAGCAGTTCTTC. The V call is TRBV5-1, the J call TRBJ2-1; D may be TRBD1 (6 bases). The length of the CDR3 is 15 residues. CDR1 is SGHRS and CDR2 is YFSETQ in the germline V gene. The V end lost 1 base, the J end lost 0 bases, and 8 bases lay between the germline ends.

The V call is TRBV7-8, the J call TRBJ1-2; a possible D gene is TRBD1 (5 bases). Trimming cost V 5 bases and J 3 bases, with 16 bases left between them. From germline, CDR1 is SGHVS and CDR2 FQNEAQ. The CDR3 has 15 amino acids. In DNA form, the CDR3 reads TGTGCCAGCAGCCCGGGACCTGGAGGGGACTATGGCTACACCTTC. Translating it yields CASSPGPGGDYGYTF. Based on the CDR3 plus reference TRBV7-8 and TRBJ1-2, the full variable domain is GAGVSQSPRYKVAKRGQDVALRCDPISGHVSLFWYQQALGQGPEFLTYFQNEAQLDKSGLPSDRFFAERPEGSVSTLKIQRTQQEDSAVYLCASSPGPGGDYGYTFGSGTRLTVV.

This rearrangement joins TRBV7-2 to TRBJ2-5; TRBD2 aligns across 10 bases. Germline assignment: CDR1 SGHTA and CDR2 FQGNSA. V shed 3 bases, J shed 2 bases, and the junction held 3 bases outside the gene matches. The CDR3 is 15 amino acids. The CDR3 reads CASSFVLAGQETQYF. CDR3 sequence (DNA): TGTGCCAGCAGCTTCGTACTAGCGGGACAAGAGACCCAGTACTTC.